This T cell receptor beta chain was sequenced during a study of beta chain features in type 1 diabetes. Study-level background: Age, gender and cell yields were similar between patients and healthy donors.

This clone was observed many times. Its antigen is not identified. The DNA is left out, because the CDR3 cannot be placed on it with certainty; the CDR3 is given as TCRdb lists it. Counting both end residues, the CDR3 totals 14 amino acids. Germline CDR1 and CDR2: SEHNR and FQNEAQ (reference sequence). Averaging about 116 mL, one heparinised blood draw came from each individual donor. All of the isolated RNA was reverse transcribed, so expressed TCRB transcripts were sequenced. The study sequenced naive, central memory and regulatory T cell samples to an average of roughly 3.4 million reads. This table comes from immunoSEQ multiplex PCR, and its TCRdb copy is limited to in-frame clones, with some not included. The profile shows 150,000 to 160,000 clones, 11% of them singletons. The study, taken as a whole, reports: It was not settled here whether HLA type affects TCRB rearrangement.

The chain carries TRBV7-9 and TRBJ2-7. This receptor was identified in a man aged 18 to 30 in good health. Sequencing used central memory CD4+ T cells from blood. The CDR3 loop reads CASSFGAGSYEQYF.